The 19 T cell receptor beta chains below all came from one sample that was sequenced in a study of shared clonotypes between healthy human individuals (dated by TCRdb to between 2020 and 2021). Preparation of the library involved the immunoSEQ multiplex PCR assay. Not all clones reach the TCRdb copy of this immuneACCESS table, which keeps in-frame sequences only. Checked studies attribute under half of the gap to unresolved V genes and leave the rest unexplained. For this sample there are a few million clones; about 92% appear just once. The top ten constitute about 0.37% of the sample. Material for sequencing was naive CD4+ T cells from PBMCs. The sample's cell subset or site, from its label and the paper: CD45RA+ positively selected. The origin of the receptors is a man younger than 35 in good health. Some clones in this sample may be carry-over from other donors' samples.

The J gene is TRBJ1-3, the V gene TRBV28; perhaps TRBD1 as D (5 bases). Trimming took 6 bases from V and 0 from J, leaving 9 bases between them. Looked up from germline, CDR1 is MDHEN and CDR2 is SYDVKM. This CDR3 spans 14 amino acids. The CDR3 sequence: CASRETASGNTIYF. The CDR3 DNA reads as TGTGCCAGCAGAGAGACAGCCTCTGGAAACACCATATATTTT.

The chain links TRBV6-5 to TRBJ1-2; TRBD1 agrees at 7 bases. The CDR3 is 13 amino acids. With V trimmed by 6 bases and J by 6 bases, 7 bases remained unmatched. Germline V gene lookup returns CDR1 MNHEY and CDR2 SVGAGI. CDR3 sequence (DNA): TGTGCCAGCAGACGACAGGGATGGGATGGCTACACCTTC. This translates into CASRRQGWDGYTF.

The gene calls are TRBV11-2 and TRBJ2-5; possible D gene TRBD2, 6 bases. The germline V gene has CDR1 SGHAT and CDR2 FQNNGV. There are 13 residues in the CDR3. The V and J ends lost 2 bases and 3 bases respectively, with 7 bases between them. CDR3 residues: CASSLQREETQYF. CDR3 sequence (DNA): TGTGCCAGCAGCTTACAGCGGGAAGAGACCCAGTACTTC.

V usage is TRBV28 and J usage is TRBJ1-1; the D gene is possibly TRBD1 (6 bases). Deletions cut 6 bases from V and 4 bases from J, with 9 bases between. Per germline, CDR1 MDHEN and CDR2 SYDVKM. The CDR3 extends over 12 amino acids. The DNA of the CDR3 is TGTGCCAGCAGAGAGGGGGGCACTGAAGCTTTCTTT. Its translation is CASREGGTEAFF.

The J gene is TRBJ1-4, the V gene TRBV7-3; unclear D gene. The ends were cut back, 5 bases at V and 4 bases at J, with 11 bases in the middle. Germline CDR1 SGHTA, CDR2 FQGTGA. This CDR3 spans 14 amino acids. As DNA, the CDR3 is TGTGCCAGCAGCCCCCACCAGATTAATGAAAAACTGTTTTTT. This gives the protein CASSPHQINEKLFF.

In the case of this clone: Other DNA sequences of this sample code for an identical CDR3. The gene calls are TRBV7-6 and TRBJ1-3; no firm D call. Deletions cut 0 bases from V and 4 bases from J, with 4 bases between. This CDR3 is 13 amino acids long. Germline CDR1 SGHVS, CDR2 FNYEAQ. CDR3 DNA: TGTGCCAGCAGCTTAGCCTCCGGAAACACCATATATTTT. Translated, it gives CASSLASGNTIYF.

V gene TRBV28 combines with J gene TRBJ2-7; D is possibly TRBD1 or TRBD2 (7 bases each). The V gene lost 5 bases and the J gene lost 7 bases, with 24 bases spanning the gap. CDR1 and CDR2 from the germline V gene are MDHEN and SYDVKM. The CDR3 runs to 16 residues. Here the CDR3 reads CASSPQGRGGPGEQYF. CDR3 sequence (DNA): TGTGCCAGCAGTCCCCAGGGCAGGGGGGGTCCTGGGGAGCAGTACTTC.

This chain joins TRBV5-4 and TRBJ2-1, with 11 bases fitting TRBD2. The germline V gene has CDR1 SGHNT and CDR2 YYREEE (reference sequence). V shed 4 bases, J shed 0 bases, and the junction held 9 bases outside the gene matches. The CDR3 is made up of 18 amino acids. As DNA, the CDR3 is TGTGCCAGCAGCCGCGGACTAGCGGGCATTAGCTCCTACAATGAGCAGTTCTTC. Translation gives CASSRGLAGISSYNEQFF.

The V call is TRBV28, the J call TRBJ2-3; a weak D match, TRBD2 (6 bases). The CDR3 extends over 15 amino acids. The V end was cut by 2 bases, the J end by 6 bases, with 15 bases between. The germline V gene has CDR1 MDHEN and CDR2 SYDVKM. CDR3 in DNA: TGTGCCAGCAGTTTACCCGGGACTTATTCCGATACGCAGTATTTT. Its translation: CASSLPGTYSDTQYF.

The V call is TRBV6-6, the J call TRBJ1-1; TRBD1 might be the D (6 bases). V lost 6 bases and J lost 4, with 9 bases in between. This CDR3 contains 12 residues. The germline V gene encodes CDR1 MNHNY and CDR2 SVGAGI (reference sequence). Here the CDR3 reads CASSVQGTEAFF. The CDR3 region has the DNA TGTGCCAGCAGCGTACAGGGCACTGAAGCTTTCTTT.

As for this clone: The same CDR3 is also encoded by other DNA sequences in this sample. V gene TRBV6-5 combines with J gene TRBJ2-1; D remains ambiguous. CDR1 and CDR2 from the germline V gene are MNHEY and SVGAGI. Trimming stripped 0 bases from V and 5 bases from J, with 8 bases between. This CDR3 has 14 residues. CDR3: CASSYSTRNNEQFF. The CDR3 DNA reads TGTGCCAGCAGTTACTCGACCCGGAACAATGAGCAGTTCTTC.

The CDR3 here is CASSSTLQETQYF. The CDR3 DNA is TGTGCCAGCAGCTCGACCCTGCAAGAGACCCAGTACTTC. This chain connects TRBV7-3 to TRBJ2-5, with unresolved D. The CDR3 spans 13 residues. Germline CDR1 is SGHTA and CDR2 is FQGTGA. The germline V and J ends were trimmed by 4 bases and 2 bases, with 8 bases remaining between them. Combining the CDR3 with reference TRBV7-3 and TRBJ2-5 gives the whole variable domain GAGVSQTPSNKVTEKGKYVELRCDPISGHTALYWYRQSLGQGPEFLIYFQGTGAADDSGLPNDRFFAVRPEGSVSTLKIQRTERGDSAVYLCASSSTLQETQYFGPGTRLLVL.

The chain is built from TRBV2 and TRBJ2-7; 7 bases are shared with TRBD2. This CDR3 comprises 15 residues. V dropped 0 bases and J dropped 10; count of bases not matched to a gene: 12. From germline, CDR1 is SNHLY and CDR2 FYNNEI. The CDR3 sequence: CASSEALQGGSRQYF. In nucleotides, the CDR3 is TGTGCCAGCAGTGAAGCGCTTCAGGGAGGGTCCCGACAGTACTTC. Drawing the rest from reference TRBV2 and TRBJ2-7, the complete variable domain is EPEVTQTPSHQVTQMGQEVILRCVPISNHLYFYWYRQILGQKVEFLVSFYNNEISEKSEIFDDQFSVERPDGSNFTLKIRSTKLEDSAMYFCASSEALQGGSRQYFGPGTRLTVT.

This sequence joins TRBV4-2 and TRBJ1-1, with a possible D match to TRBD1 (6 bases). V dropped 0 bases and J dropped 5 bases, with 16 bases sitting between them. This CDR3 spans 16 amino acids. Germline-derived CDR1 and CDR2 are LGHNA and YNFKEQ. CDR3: CASSQDKRGWGTEAFF. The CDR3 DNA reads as TGTGCCAGCAGCCAAGATAAGAGGGGGTGGGGGACTGAAGCTTTCTTT.

The CDR3 loop is CASSYARNSPLHF. The CDR3 bases are TGTGCCAGCAGTTACGCACGGAATTCACCCCTCCACTTT. The rearrangement joins TRBV6-5 to TRBJ1-6; D unresolved. This CDR3 is 13 amino acids long. Germline V gene sequence: CDR1 MNHEY, CDR2 SVGAGI. V was trimmed by 2 bases and J by 7 bases, leaving 6 bases between them.

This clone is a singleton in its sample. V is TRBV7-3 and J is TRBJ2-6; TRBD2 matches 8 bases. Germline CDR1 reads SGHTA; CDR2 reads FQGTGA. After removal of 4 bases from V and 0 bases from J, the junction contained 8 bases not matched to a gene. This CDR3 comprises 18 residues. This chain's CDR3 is CASSSLAGYISGANVLTF. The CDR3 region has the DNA TGTGCCAGCAGCTCCCTAGCGGGCTATATCTCTGGGGCCAACGTCCTGACTTTC.

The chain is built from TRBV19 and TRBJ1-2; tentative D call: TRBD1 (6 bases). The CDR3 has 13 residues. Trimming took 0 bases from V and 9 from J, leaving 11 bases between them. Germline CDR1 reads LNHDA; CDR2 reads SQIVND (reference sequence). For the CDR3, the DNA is TGTGCCAGTAGTATAGATGACAGGTCCCGCTACACCTTC. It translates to CASSIDDRSRYTF.

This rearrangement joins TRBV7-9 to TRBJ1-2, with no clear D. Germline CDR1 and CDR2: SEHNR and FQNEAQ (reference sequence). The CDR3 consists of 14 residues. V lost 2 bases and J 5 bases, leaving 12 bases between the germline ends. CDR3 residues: CASSLTGSKYGYTF. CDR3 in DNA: TGTGCCAGCAGCTTAACTGGCAGCAAATATGGCTACACCTTC. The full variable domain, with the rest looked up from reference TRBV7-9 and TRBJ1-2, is DTGVSQNPRHKITKRGQNVTFRCDPISEHNRLYWYRQTLGQGPEFLTYFQNEAQLEKSRLLSDRFSAERPKGSFSTLEIQRTEQGDSAMYLCASSLTGSKYGYTFGSGTRLTVV.

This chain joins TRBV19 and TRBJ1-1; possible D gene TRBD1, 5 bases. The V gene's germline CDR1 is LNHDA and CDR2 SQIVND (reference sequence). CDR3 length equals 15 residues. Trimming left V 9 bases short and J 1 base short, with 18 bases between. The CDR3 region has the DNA TGTGCCAGCCAAATCCTGGGGCCTCCGAACACTGAAGCTTTCTTT. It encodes CASQILGPPNTEAFF.